The 12 T cell receptor beta chains reported below all come from one sample, sequenced in a study of blood T cells in healthy people across ages. A second PCR, run for roughly 7 to 11 cycles, used a sample-barcoded 5' primer plus a J-beta primer mix. A single record per CDR3 protein comes from TCRdb applying MiXCR to the 5' RACE reads. Of around 1.1 million distinct CDR3 sequences detected, around two fifths appear once; the ten largest clones hold less than 15%. Sequencing was done on a sample of blood. All receptors derive from a man younger than 30 in good health.

This clonotype was picked up one time. The chain's CDR3 is CASSFDRGMNGKLFF. The CDR3 nucleotides read TGCGCCAGCAGCTTCGACCGGGGCATGAACGGAAAACTGTTTTTT. The rearrangement links TRBV5-1 to TRBJ1-4; D is possibly TRBD1 (5 bases). The CDR3 consists of 15 residues. In germline, CDR1 is SGHRS, CDR2 YFSETQ. Trimming removed 2 bases at V and 10 bases at J, with 18 bases between.

This chain joins TRBV12-3 or TRBV12-4 and TRBJ1-2; TRBD1 matches at 7 bases. The CDR3 loop spans 14 amino acids. With 5 bases clipped from V and 5 bases from J, the junction kept 8 bases outside the gene matches. DNA for the CDR3: TGTGCCAGCAGTGCTGGACAGGCGACTTATGGCTACACCTTC. This encodes CASSAGQATYGYTF.

In its sample, this clonotype was seen a few times. The chain joins TRBV2 to TRBJ2-3; TRBD2 matches at 11 bases. The V gene end was trimmed by 6 bases and the J gene end by 4 bases; junction bases not matched to a gene: 9. From germline, CDR1 is SNHLY and CDR2 FYNNEI. CDR3 length equals 16 residues. The CDR3 is CASRQGTSGFSDTQYF. DNA for the CDR3: TGTGCCAGCAGGCAGGGGACTAGCGGATTTTCAGATACGCAGTATTTT.

This clonotype was seen more than once but under ten times. This rearrangement joins TRBV29-1 to TRBJ2-1, with D unresolved. Deletions cut 7 bases from V and 5 bases from J, with 9 bases between. This CDR3 has 11 residues. Looked up from germline, CDR1 is SQVTM and CDR2 is ANQGSEA. The CDR3 sequence is CSAKSNNEQFF. DNA of the CDR3: TGCAGCGCCAAGTCTAACAATGAGCAGTTCTTC.

In its sample, this clonotype was seen once. The chain employs TRBV3-1 and TRBJ2-3; TRBD2 matches at 10 bases. J gave up 2 bases and V 5 bases, and 7 bases lay outside the gene matches. Germline V gives CDR1 LGHDT, CDR2 YNNKEL (reference sequence). The CDR3 sequence is 16 residues long. The CDR3 is CASSYWTSGSTDTQYF. The CDR3 DNA is TGTGCCAGCAGCTACTGGACTAGCGGATCCACAGATACGCAGTATTTT.

The chain links TRBV4-1 to TRBJ1-1; TRBD1 might be the D (5 bases). This CDR3 has 15 amino acids. Germline assignment: CDR1 MGHRA and CDR2 YSYEKL. Between the trimmed V and J ends, which lost 3 bases and 0 bases, there was a span of 11 bases. The CDR3 protein is CASSQTGHLNTEAFF. The CDR3 nucleotides read TGCGCCAGCAGCCAGACCGGACACCTGAACACTGAAGCTTTCTTT.

V is TRBV25-1 and J is TRBJ2-7; D perhaps matches TRBD1 (6 bases). V was clipped by 4 bases and J by 4 bases, with 11 bases between them. The CDR3 runs 13 residues. Germline CDR1 reads MGHDK; CDR2 reads SYGVNS. The CDR3 nucleotides read TGTGCCAGCAGTGGCCTACAGGGTTACGAGCAGTACTTC. It codes for CASSGLQGYEQYF.

This chain joins TRBV20-1 and TRBJ2-3; possibly TRBD1 or TRBD2 for D (7 bases each). Trimming took 6 bases from V and 4 from J, leaving 26 bases between them. CDR3 size: 17 residues. Germline lookup yields CDR1 DFQATT and CDR2 SNEGSKA (reference sequence). The CDR3 loop is CSAPQGGRGEGPDTQYF. CDR3 bases: TGCAGTGCCCCTCAGGGGGGGAGGGGGGAGGGCCCAGATACGCAGTATTTT.

For this clonotype: Being one base from a much bigger clone, this may be a read error. This chain connects TRBV7-9 to TRBJ2-4; D unresolved. With 5 bases removed from V and 0 bases from J, the gap between germline ends came to 11 bases. This CDR3 has 15 amino acids. Germline assignment: CDR1 SEHNR and CDR2 FQNEAQ (reference sequence). The CDR3 coding sequence is TGTGCCAGCAGCCCAGATACCCTAGCCAAAAACATTCAGTACTTC. Translating gives CASSPDTLAKNIQYF.

The chain uses TRBV5-1 and TRBJ1-2; 8 nucleotides line up with TRBD1. The CDR3 consists of 17 residues. Germline values: CDR1 SGHRS, CDR2 YFSETQ. V lost 4 bases, J lost 4 bases, and 15 bases stayed unmatched. The CDR3 sequence is CASSLGTGGIGSYGYTF. CDR3 DNA sequence: TGCGCCAGCAGCCTGGGGACAGGCGGAATAGGGTCCTATGGCTACACCTTC.

A single count supports this clonotype. The chain couples TRBV6-6 to TRBJ2-3, with a weak D call TRBD2 (5 bases). CDR1 and CDR2 (germline): MNHNY, SVGAGI (reference sequence). This CDR3 spans 14 amino acids. V was cut by 2 bases and J by 4 bases, with 10 bases left in between. The CDR3 DNA is TGTGCCAGCAGTTACGCAAGAGGGTCAGATACGCAGTATTTT. Its translation is CASSYARGSDTQYF.

V and J are TRBV6-2 or TRBV6-3 and TRBJ1-1, with D hard to call. The CDR3 consists of 15 residues. The V gene's germline CDR1 is MNHEY and CDR2 SVGEGT. Trimming stripped 7 bases from V and 4 bases from J, with 19 bases between. The CDR3 nucleotides read TGTGCCAGCAAATCGACTATACGGAGGAGCACTGAAGCTTTCTTT. It yields the protein CASKSTIRRSTEAFF.